The 3 T cell receptor beta chains below were found in one sample sequenced in a study of T cells in Graves' hyperthyroidism and ophthalmopathy. Amplified TCR beta CDR3 regions came from RNA transcripts. The TCR CDR3 first-round RT-PCR relied on the HTBI primer set. In TCRdb, the multiplex PCR reads were re-called with MiXCR into one record per CDR3 protein. The sample carries 350,000 or so distinct CDR3 sequences, about 20% recorded once. Sample: blood. The receptors shown here come from a woman between 45 and 60 years old with Graves' hyperthyroidism.

Many counts were recorded for this clonotype. The CDR3 DNA reads TGCAGTGCTAGAGATCAACAGCTACTTTTGTACAATGAGCAGTTCTTC. Translated, it gives CSARDQQLLLYNEQFF. The V call is TRBV20-1, the J call TRBJ2-1; D is ambiguous. The germline V gene has CDR1 DFQATT and CDR2 SNEGSKA (reference sequence). The CDR3 sequence is 16 residues long. Trimming took off 0 bases at V and 4 bases at J, with 16 bases between the two ends.

This clonotype was seen repeatedly, ten times or more. The chain recombines TRBV20-1 with TRBJ1-1; unclear D gene. Trimming cost V 3 bases and J 2 bases, with 10 bases left between them. Germline V gives CDR1 DFQATT, CDR2 SNEGSKA (reference sequence). This CDR3 region has 13 residues. CDR3 in amino acids: CSASWRSNTEAFF. CDR3 DNA sequence: TGCAGTGCTAGCTGGAGAAGTAACACTGAAGCTTTCTTT.

This clonotype has ten or more counts. The chain joins TRBV6-2 or TRBV6-3 to TRBJ2-1; TRBD2 aligns across 9 bases. The CDR3 runs 16 residues. Germline CDR1 reads MNHEY; CDR2 reads SVGEGT. V dropped 7 bases and J dropped 0; count of bases not matched to a gene: 7. The CDR3 loop reads CASTEREASSYNEQFF. The DNA of the CDR3 is TGTGCCAGCACCGAGCGGGAGGCCAGCTCCTACAATGAGCAGTTCTTC.